Listed below are T cell receptor beta chains from one sample, sequenced in a study of OX40 agonist ivuxolimab in advanced cancers. TCRdb keeps only in-frame clones here, not all; method: immunoSEQ multiplex PCR. The data show approximately 73,000 clones, with 85% to 90% seen just once and over 10% held by the top ten. Sequencing used CD4+ or CD8+ T cells sorted from blood, obtained in a trial of the OX40 agonist ivuxolimab. The receptors derive from an adult with an advanced solid tumor such as melanoma, head and neck, liver or kidney cancer. Both conserved end residues are part of each CDR3. D genes are given only for firm matches. Only some rows state a clone size, as once, few, many or a class for expanded clones.

D gene	V gene	clone size	J gene	CDR3 DNA	CDR3 protein
-	TRBV6-1	-	TRBJ2-4	TGTGCCAGCGGGGCTAACGGGATTCAGTACTTC	CASGANGIQYF
-	TRBV7-9	-	TRBJ1-6	TGTGCCAGCAGCTTAGCTTTGGGCTCACCCCTCCACTTT	CASSLALGSPLHF
-	TRBV12-5	-	TRBJ1-3	TGTGCTAGTAAACCGGGGGCCGTGGGAAACACCATATATTTT	CASKPGAVGNTIYF
TRBD2	TRBV7-9	-	TRBJ2-7	TGTGCCAGCACCTCCTCGGTGGCTAGCGGGAGCTACGAGCAGTACTTC	CASTSSVASGSYEQYF
TRBD2	TRBV2	-	TRBJ2-1	TGTGCCAGCAGTCATTCGACTAGCGGGGCTTACAATGAGCAGTTCTTC	CASSHSTSGAYNEQFF
-	TRBV6-5	-	TRBJ2-7	TGTGCCAGCAGTTACGTCGGGCAGGACTACGAGCAGTACTTC	CASSYVGQDYEQYF
-	TRBV6-6	-	TRBJ2-3	TGTGCCAGCAGTTTCCGGGACACCACAGATACGCAGTATTTT	CASSFRDTTDTQYF
-	TRBV18	-	TRBJ1-1	TGTGCCAGCTCACCGGTACCTAACACTGAAGCTTTCTTT	CASSPVPNTEAFF
-	TRBV11-3	-	TRBJ2-1	TGTGCCAGCAGCTTAGTCGGTGGAGGGGGCGATGAGCAGTTCTTC	CASSLVGGGGDEQFF
TRBD2	TRBV19	few	TRBJ2-7	TGTGCCAGTAGCCTCGGGGGGGTCGAGCAGTACTTC	CASSLGGVEQYF
-	TRBV6-5	-	TRBJ2-7	TGTGCCACCAATTCCGGGACGGGTACCTACGAGCAGTACTTC	CATNSGTGTYEQYF
-	TRBV7-9	-	TRBJ2-6	TGTGCCAGCAGCCCCGAGGGACGGCGGCCCCCCTCTGGGGCCAACGTCCTGACTTTC	CASSPEGRRPPSGANVLTF
TRBD1	TRBV11-3	-	TRBJ1-1	TGTGCCAGCATGGCGACAGGGGGCACTGAAGCTTTCTTT	CASMATGGTEAFF
TRBD1	TRBV19	once	TRBJ1-1	TGTGCCAGTAGGAAACAGGGGGGGAACACTGAAGCTTTCTTT	CASRKQGGNTEAFF
-	TRBV6-6	-	TRBJ2-7	TGTGCCAGCAGTTATCTGGCTAGCAACTACGAGCAGTACTTC	CASSYLASNYEQYF
-	TRBV7-2	-	TRBJ2-1	TGTGCCAGCAGCCTAGTCCGAAGCGGAGAGCAGTTCTTC	CASSLVRSGEQFF
-	TRBV9	-	TRBJ2-1	TGTGCCAGCAGCGTAGGTAGCCGCAATGAGCAGTTCTTC	CASSVGSRNEQFF
TRBD1	TRBV2	once	TRBJ2-3	TGTGCCAGCAACCGGGGACAGGGGGGCGCAGATACGCAGTATTTT	CASNRGQGGADTQYF
TRBD2	TRBV27	-	TRBJ2-7	TGTGCCAGCAGTCCTCGGGGTAGCGGGAGGGGGTACGAGCAGTACTTC	CASSPRGSGRGYEQYF
TRBD1	TRBV5-1	-	TRBJ1-1	TGCGCCAGCAGCTCCGGGACAGGGAGCACTGAAGCTTTCTTT	CASSSGTGSTEAFF
TRBD2	TRBV11-2	-	TRBJ2-1	TGTGCCAGCAGCTTAAGCCCGACTAGCGGGAGGCAGAATGAGCAGTTCTTC	CASSLSPTSGRQNEQFF
TRBD2	TRBV12-5	once	TRBJ2-5	TGTGCTAGTGGCTCCCGAGCTAGCGGGAGCCTGGAGACCCAGTACTTC	CASGSRASGSLETQYF
TRBD1	TRBV7-9	once	TRBJ2-5	TGTGCCAGCAGCGGGCCCAAACAGGGGGGTGCGGAAACCCAGTACTTC	CASSGPKQGGAETQYF
-	TRBV7-9	once	TRBJ2-6	TGTGCCAGCAGCTTGTCGACAGTCGGATTCGGGGGGGCCAACGTCCTGACTTTC	CASSLSTVGFGGANVLTF
-	TRBV12-2	-	TRBJ2-7	TGTGCAAGTCGCTTAGAGCGTTCCTACGAGCAGTACTTC	CASRLERSYEQYF
-	TRBV28	-	TRBJ1-5	TGTGCCAGCAGTTTAACCTGGGGGGGCAATCAGCCCCAGCATTTT	CASSLTWGGNQPQHF
-	TRBV4-1	once	TRBJ2-1	TGCGCCAGCAGCCAAGAGGAGTGGGCCTACAATGAGCAGTTCTTC	CASSQEEWAYNEQFF
-	TRBV12-5	-	TRBJ2-1	TGTGCTGCCCTCGCCACCAGCGCACCCTCCTACAATGAGCAGTTCTTC	CAALATSAPSYNEQFF
-	TRBV5-6	-	TRBJ1-2	TGTGCCAGCAGCCCGGGGCAGGGGAATCACTATGGCTACACCTTC	CASSPGQGNHYGYTF
-	TRBV2	-	TRBJ1-2	TGTGCCAGCAAGGAGGGATCCTTTTATACGGGCTACACCTTC	CASKEGSFYTGYTF
TRBD2	TRBV9	-	TRBJ2-3	TGTGCCAGCAGCGTAGTCGGTAGCGGGATCTTAGATACGCAGTATTTT	CASSVVGSGILDTQYF
-	TRBV6-6	-	TRBJ1-3	TGTGCCAGCAGTTACTCGAGCTCTGGAAACACCATATATTTT	CASSYSSSGNTIYF
-	TRBV5-1	-	TRBJ2-1	TGCGCCAGCAGCTTGGTGGGGACACGGAGCTCCTACAATGAGCAGTTCTTC	CASSLVGTRSSYNEQFF
-	TRBV5-4	once	TRBJ2-3	TGTGCCAGCAGCTTTGGAACAGATACGCAGTATTTT	CASSFGTDTQYF
TRBD1	TRBV5-5	-	TRBJ2-7	TGTGCCAGCAGCCGCCGGGACAGAATCTACGAGCAGTACTTC	CASSRRDRIYEQYF
-	TRBV2	-	TRBJ2-7	TGTGCCAGCATCGCGAGGGGTTACGAGCAGTACTTC	CASIARGYEQYF
-	TRBV2	-	TRBJ2-7	TGTGCCAGCATACTAGCCGCTGGCTACGAGCAGTACTTC	CASILAAGYEQYF
-	TRBV19	few	TRBJ1-5	TGTGCCAGTAGCCACCGACACAATCAGCCCCAGCATTTT	CASSHRHNQPQHF
-	TRBV6-6	-	TRBJ2-3	TGTGCCAGCCGCGGGGATACGCAGTATTTT	CASRGDTQYF
-	TRBV5-8	-	TRBJ1-4	TGTGCCAGCAGCTTCTGGGGCTTGGGTGAAAAACTGTTTTTT	CASSFWGLGEKLFF
TRBD2	TRBV27	-	TRBJ2-1	TGTGCCAGCAGTCCACTAGCGGGTAGGGAGCAGTTCTTC	CASSPLAGREQFF
-	TRBV12-2	few	TRBJ1-2	TGTGCAAGTCGCTTAGGTCCCTATGGCTACACCTTC	CASRLGPYGYTF
TRBD2	TRBV5-6	few	TRBJ2-7	TGTGCCAGCAGCGAGGGACTAGCGGGACCTCGCGAGCAGTACTTC	CASSEGLAGPREQYF
-	TRBV30	-	TRBJ2-7	TGTGCCTGGAGGCCTGGACAGTCCATCGAGCAGTACTTC	CAWRPGQSIEQYF
TRBD2	TRBV25-1	once	TRBJ2-5	TGTGCCAGCAGTGAATTGGGACTAGCCTTCCGGGAGACCCAGTACTTC	CASSELGLAFRETQYF
-	TRBV10-3	-	TRBJ1-3	TGTGCCATCAGTGAGCAGGGTGACGGAAACACCATATATTTT	CAISEQGDGNTIYF
-	TRBV6-4	-	TRBJ2-2	TGTGCCAGCAGACTAGGGCAGAACACCGGGGAGCTGTTTTTT	CASRLGQNTGELFF
TRBD1	TRBV7-6	-	TRBJ2-3	TGTGCCAGCAGCTCCAGACAGGGCGATAGTTCCGATACGCAGTATTTT	CASSSRQGDSSDTQYF
TRBD2	TRBV2	-	TRBJ2-7	TGTGCCAGCAGTGAAGACGGGGACTTAAGCGGGGTAAGCTCCTACGAGCAGTACTTC	CASSEDGDLSGVSSYEQYF